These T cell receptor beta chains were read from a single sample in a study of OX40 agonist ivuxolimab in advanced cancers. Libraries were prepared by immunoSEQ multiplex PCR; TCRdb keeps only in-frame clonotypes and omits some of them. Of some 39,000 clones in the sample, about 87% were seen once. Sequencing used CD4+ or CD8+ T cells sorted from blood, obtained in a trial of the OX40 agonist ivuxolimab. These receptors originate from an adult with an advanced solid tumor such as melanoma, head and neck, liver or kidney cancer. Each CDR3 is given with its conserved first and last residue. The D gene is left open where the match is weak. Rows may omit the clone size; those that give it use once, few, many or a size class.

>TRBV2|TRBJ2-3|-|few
CASTRQDPTDTQYF
TGTGCCAGCACTAGACAGGATCCCACAGATACGCAGTATTTT
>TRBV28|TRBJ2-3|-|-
CASSLRSSRPDTQYF
TGTGCCAGCAGTTTAAGGTCTAGCAGACCAGATACGCAGTATTTT
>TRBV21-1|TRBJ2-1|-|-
CASMGPGNEQFF
TGTGCCAGCATGGGGCCGGGCAATGAGCAGTTCTTC
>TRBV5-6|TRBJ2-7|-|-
CASSYYDSDFYEQYF
TGTGCCAGCAGCTACTATGACTCAGATTTCTACGAGCAGTACTTC
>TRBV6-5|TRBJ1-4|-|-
CASSRDDRIEKLFF
TGTGCCAGCAGCCGGGATGACAGGATTGAAAAACTGTTTTTT
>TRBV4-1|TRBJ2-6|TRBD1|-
CASSRTGTGDPGANVLTF
TGCGCCAGCAGCCGGACCGGGACAGGGGACCCTGGGGCCAACGTCCTGACTTTC
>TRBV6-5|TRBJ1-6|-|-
CASSYRQFNSPLHF
TGTGCCAGCAGTTACCGACAGTTCAATTCACCCCTCCACTTT
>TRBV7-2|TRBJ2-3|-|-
CASSPRGGWTQYF
TGTGCCAGCAGCCCCCGGGGTGGTTGGACGCAGTATTTT
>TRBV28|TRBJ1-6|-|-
CASSATGYSPLHF
TGTGCCAGCAGTGCGACAGGTTACTCACCCCTCCACTTT
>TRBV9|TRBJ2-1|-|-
CASSPVGLYNEQFF
TGTGCCAGCAGCCCCGTTGGACTTTACAATGAGCAGTTCTTC
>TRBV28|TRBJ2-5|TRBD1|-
CASSRRGPGTQYF
TGTGCCAGCAGTAGAAGGGGGCCGGGGACCCAGTACTTC
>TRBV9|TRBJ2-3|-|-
CASSVLWGTDTQYF
TGTGCCAGCAGCGTATTGTGGGGCACAGATACGCAGTATTTT
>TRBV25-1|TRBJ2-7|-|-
CASSDLRGPSSYEQYF
TGTGCCAGCAGTGACCTCAGGGGTCCAAGCTCCTACGAGCAGTACTTC
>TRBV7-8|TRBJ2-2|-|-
CASSFQDFGELFF
TGTGCCAGCAGCTTCCAGGACTTCGGGGAGCTGTTTTTT
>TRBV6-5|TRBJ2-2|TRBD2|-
CASKRTSETGELFF
TGTGCCAGCAAGAGGACTAGCGAGACCGGGGAGCTGTTTTTT
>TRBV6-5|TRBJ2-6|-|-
CASSYSPSSGANVLTF
TGTGCCAGCAGTTACTCACCCAGCTCTGGGGCCAACGTCCTGACTTTC
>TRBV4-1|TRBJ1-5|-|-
CASSQAQAYQPQHF
TGCGCCAGCAGCCAAGCCCAGGCCTATCAGCCCCAGCATTTT
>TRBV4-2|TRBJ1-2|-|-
CASSQNRGYTF
TGTGCCAGCAGCCAAAACCGTGGCTACACCTTC
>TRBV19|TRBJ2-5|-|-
CASSPRFRKTQYF
TGTGCCAGTAGTCCCCGGTTCAGGAAAACCCAGTACTTC
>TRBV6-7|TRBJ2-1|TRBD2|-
CASIPTSGAYNEQFF
TGTGCCAGCATTCCGACTAGCGGGGCCTACAATGAGCAGTTCTTC
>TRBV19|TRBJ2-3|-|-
CASSRADTQYF
TGTGCCAGTAGTCGGGCAGATACGCAGTATTTT
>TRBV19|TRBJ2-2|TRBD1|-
CASSNRDRGIETGELFF
TGTGCCAGCTCAAACCGGGACAGGGGAATAGAAACCGGGGAGCTGTTTTTT
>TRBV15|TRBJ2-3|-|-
CATSSRMWKSTDTQYF
TGTGCCACCAGCAGTCGGATGTGGAAGAGCACAGATACGCAGTATTTT
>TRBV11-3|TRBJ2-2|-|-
CASSPPRGRGGPSDTGELFF
TGTGCCAGCAGCCCTCCCAGGGGGCGGGGGGGGCCGTCGGACACCGGGGAGCTGTTTTTT
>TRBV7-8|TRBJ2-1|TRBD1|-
CASSSTTGDYNEQFF
TGTGCCAGCAGCTCCACGACAGGGGACTACAATGAGCAGTTCTTC
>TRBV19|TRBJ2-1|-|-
CASSILVGSNEQFF
TGTGCCAGTAGTATACTGGTAGGGAGCAATGAGCAGTTCTTC
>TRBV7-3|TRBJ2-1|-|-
CASSLDVRANEQFF
TGTGCCAGCAGCTTAGACGTGAGGGCCAATGAGCAGTTCTTC
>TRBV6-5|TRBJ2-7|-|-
CASSRDRGSNEQYF
TGTGCCAGCAGCCGAGATAGGGGGAGTAACGAGCAGTACTTC
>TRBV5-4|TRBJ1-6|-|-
CASSLGGPNSPLHF
TGTGCCAGCAGCTTGGGGGGGCCCAATTCACCCCTCCACTTT
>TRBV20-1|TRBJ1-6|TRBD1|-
CSAGRTGRLHF
TGCAGTGCCGGGCGGACAGGGCGCCTCCACTTT
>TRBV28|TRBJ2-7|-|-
CASSLVRAHEQYF
TGTGCCAGCAGTTTGGTCAGGGCCCACGAGCAGTACTTC
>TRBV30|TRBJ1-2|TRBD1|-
CAWVRQGKGYGYTF
TGTGCCTGGGTCCGACAGGGGAAGGGCTATGGCTACACCTTC
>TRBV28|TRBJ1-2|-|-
CASSLEPGRLDYGYTF
TGTGCCAGCAGTTTGGAACCGGGACGGCTTGACTATGGCTACACCTTC
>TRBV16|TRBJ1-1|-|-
CASSQSPNTEAFF
TGTGCCAGCAGCCAATCCCCGAACACTGAAGCTTTCTTT
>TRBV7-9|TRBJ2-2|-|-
CASSLFSSTGELFF
TGTGCCAGCAGCTTATTCAGTTCCACCGGGGAGCTGTTTTTT